The rows below give T cell receptor beta chains drawn from one sample of a study of cytomegalovirus exposure and HLA in healthy donors. The method was immunoSEQ multiplex PCR; TCRdb's version includes in-frame clones alone and lacks a portion of them. The sample has 100,000 to 150,000 clones, about 80% seen once. Sample: PBMCs. The source is a man under 40 in good health and CMV-seropositive. Each CDR3 is given without its conserved first and last residue. D genes are given only for firm matches.

cdr3_aa d_call j_call v_call
AISTGGPGNTIY TRBD1 TRBJ1-3 TRBV10-3
ATWDSLYEQY TRBD1 TRBJ2-7 TRBV6-5
ASSYMTSGQETQY TRBD2 TRBJ2-5 TRBV6-5
ASRETGDGYT NA TRBJ1-2 TRBV21-1
SVATTGEEQY TRBD1 TRBJ2-7 TRBV29-1
AISESGREETQY NA TRBJ2-5 TRBV10-3
ASSQTGGRWDTEAF TRBD1 TRBJ1-1 TRBV4-3
ASSPGGTSGNTQY TRBD2 TRBJ2-3 TRBV28
ASSLGYWEQY NA TRBJ2-7 TRBV7-2
ASSLGPGQGQETQY TRBD1 TRBJ2-5 TRBV11-2
ATSSPPVTGLNEQF NA TRBJ2-1 TRBV15
ASSLDTGAGANVLT NA TRBJ2-6 TRBV7-6
ASSVGSRDTLETQY NA TRBJ2-5 TRBV9
ASSLGQGAPGELF TRBD1 TRBJ2-2 TRBV5-1
ASSFQGTLVSEKLF NA TRBJ1-4 TRBV5-1
ASSLAGSKIYGYT NA TRBJ1-2 TRBV13
ASSSTGGYATNEKLF TRBD1 TRBJ1-4 TRBV5-1
ASSLVGSSGNYGYT NA TRBJ1-2 TRBV7-8
ASSLDRGGGNEQF NA TRBJ2-1 TRBV7-7
ASSSRGGQEPQY NA TRBJ2-5 TRBV7-8
ASSTGTRDEKLF NA TRBJ1-4 TRBV19
ASSSRELGLTEAF NA TRBJ1-1 TRBV7-8
ASSPTETRPQH NA TRBJ1-5 TRBV6-1
ASSPGYNQETQY NA TRBJ2-5 TRBV18
ASGRAWTDTQY TRBD2 TRBJ2-3 TRBV6-6
ASSRGGSRNTEAF TRBD1 TRBJ1-1 TRBV28
ASSIPGAEAF NA TRBJ1-1 TRBV19
ASSFGTSGSSYEQY TRBD2 TRBJ2-7 TRBV5-4
SVDRGENIQY NA TRBJ2-4 TRBV29-1
ASSQDLGTKTQY TRBD2 TRBJ2-5 TRBV4-2
ASSPSRYEQY NA TRBJ2-7 TRBV5-5
AWSVLADYNEQF NA TRBJ2-1 TRBV30
ASSLGLAGGSWPYNEQF TRBD2 TRBJ2-1 TRBV7-6
ASSYRLAGVTDTQY TRBD2 TRBJ2-3 TRBV5-1
ASSSGLAGDTQY TRBD2 TRBJ2-3 TRBV7-7
ASIRLGAVYNEQF NA TRBJ2-1 TRBV5-6
ASKRGSGELF NA TRBJ2-2 TRBV27
ASSVGGGGGGELF NA TRBJ2-2 TRBV9
ASSPHAKRIYEQY NA TRBJ2-7 TRBV5-1
ASSWRKGRRKETQY NA TRBJ2-5 TRBV28
ASSPQTVFSRNHPGELF NA TRBJ2-2 TRBV27
ASSLFSSLETQY NA TRBJ2-5 TRBV5-5
ASVGGTKETQY NA TRBJ2-5 TRBV7-9
ASSRTSGWEIETQY TRBD2 TRBJ2-5 TRBV19
ASSNHRQGEGDTQY NA TRBJ2-3 TRBV21-1
ASSFSRDRGTYEQY TRBD1 TRBJ2-7 TRBV19
AISESGGRSYEQY TRBD2 TRBJ2-7 TRBV10-3
ASSPGLAFYEQY TRBD2 TRBJ2-7 TRBV10-2
SVAPGQGAFEQY TRBD1 TRBJ2-7 TRBV29-1
ASSRFAGLTYNEQF NA TRBJ2-1 TRBV5-4
AWSVQQGVLGPQH TRBD1 TRBJ1-5 TRBV30
ASTNRGYGYT TRBD1 TRBJ1-2 TRBV28
ASSRDSVEQF NA TRBJ2-1 TRBV7-3
ASSIIHTGGSYNEQF TRBD2 TRBJ2-1 TRBV19
ASSLLGAGGNEQY TRBD2 TRBJ2-7 TRBV27
ASKQGAREKLF TRBD1 TRBJ1-4 TRBV28
SVDRQSYNEQF TRBD1 TRBJ2-1 TRBV29-1